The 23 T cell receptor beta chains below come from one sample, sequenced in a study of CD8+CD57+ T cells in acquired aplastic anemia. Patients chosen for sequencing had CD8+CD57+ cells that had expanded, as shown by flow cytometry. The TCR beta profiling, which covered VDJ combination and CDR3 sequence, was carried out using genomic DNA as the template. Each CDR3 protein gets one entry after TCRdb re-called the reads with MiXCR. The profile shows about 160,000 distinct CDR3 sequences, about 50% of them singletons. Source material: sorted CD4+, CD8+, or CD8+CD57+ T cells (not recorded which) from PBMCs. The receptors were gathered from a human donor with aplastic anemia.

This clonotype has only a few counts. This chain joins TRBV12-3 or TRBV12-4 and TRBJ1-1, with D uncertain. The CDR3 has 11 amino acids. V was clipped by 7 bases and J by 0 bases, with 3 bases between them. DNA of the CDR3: TGTGCCAGCATTTTGAACACTGAAGCTTTCTTT. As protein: CASILNTEAFF.

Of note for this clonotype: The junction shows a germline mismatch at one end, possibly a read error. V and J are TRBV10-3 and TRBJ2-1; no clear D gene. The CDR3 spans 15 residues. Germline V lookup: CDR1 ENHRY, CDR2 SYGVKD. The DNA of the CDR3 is TGTGCCAGCAGTTTAACCCGGCGCTCCTACAATGAGCAGTTCTTC. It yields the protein CASSLTRRSYNEQFF.

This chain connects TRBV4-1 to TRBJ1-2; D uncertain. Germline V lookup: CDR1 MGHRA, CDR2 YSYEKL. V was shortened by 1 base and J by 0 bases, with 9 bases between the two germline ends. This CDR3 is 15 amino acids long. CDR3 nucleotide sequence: TGCGCCAGCAGCCAAGCCTCGGTAACTAACTATGGCTACACCTTC. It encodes CASSQASVTNYGYTF.

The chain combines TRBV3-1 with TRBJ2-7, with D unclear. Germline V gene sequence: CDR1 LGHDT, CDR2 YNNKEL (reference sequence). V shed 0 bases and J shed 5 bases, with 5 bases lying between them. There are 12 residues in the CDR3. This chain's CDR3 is CASSQDLDEQYF. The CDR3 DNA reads TGTGCCAGCAGCCAAGATCTAGACGAGCAGTACTTC.

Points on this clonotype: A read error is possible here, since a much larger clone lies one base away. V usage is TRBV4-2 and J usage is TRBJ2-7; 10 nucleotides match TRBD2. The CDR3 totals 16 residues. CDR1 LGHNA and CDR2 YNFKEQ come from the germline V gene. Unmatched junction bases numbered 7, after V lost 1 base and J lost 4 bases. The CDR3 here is CASSQGGLARAYEQYF. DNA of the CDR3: TGTGCCAGCAGCCAAGGGGGACTAGCGAGAGCTTACGAGCAGTACTTC.

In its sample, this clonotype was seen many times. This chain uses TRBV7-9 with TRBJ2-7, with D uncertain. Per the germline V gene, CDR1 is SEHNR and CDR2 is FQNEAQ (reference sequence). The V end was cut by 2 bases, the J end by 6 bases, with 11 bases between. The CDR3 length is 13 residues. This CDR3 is CASSLNTRSEQYF. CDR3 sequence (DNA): TGTGCCAGCAGCTTAAACACCAGGTCCGAGCAGTACTTC.

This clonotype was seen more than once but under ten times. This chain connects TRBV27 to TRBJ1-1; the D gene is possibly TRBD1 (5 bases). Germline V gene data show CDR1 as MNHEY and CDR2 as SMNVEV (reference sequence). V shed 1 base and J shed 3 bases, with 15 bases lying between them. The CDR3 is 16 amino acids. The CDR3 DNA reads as TGTGCCAGCAGTTTATTGGGACTAGGGGTCGACACTGAAGCTTTCTTT. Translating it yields CASSLLGLGVDTEAFF.

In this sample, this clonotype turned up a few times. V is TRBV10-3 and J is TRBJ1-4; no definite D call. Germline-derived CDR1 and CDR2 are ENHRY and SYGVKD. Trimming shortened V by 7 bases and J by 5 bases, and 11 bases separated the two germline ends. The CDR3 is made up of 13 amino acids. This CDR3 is CAITAELNEKLFF. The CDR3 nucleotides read TGTGCCATCACCGCGGAACTCAATGAAAAACTGTTTTTT.

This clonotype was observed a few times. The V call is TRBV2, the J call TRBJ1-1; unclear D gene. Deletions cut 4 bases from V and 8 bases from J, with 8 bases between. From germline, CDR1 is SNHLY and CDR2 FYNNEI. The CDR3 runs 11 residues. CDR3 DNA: TGTGCCAGCAGTGTGCACAGCGAAGCTTTCTTT. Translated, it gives CASSVHSEAFF.

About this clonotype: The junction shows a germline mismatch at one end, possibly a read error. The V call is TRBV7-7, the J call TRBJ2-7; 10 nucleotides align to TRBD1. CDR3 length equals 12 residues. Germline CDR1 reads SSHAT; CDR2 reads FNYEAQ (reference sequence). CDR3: CASSGQGGEQYF. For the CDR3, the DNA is TGTGCTAGCAGTGGACAGGGGGGAGAGCAGTACTTC.

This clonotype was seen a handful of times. CDR3 bases: TGCAGCGCCATAGACAGGGCCTACGAGCAGTACTTC. Residues: CSAIDRAYEQYF. This chain connects TRBV29-1 to TRBJ2-7; 7 bases fit TRBD1. The trim removed 7 bases at V and 2 bases at J, leaving 5 bases unmatched. Looked up from germline, CDR1 is SQVTM and CDR2 is ANQGSEA. This CDR3 region has 12 residues.

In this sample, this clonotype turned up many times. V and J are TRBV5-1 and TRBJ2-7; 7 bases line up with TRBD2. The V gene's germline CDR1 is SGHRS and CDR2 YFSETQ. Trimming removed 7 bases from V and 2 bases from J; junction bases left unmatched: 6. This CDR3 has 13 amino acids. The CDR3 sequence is CASGEGSTYEQYF. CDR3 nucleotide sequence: TGCGCCAGCGGGGAGGGCTCGACCTACGAGCAGTACTTC.

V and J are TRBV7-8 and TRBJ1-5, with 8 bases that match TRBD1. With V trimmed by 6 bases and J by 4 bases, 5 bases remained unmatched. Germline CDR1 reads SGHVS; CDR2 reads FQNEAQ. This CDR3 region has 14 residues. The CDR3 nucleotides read TGTGCCAGCAGTTCTGGACAGGGTAATCAGCCCCAGCATTTT. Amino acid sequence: CASSSGQGNQPQHF.

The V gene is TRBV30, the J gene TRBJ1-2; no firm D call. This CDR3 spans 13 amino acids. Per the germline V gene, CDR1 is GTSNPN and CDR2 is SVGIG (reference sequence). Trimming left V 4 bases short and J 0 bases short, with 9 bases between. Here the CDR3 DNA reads TGTGCCTGGACTGGTGGGTCTAACTATGGCTACACCTTC. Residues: CAWTGGSNYGYTF. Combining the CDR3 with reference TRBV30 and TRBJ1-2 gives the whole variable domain SQTIHQWPATLVQPVGSPLSLECTVEGTSNPNLYWYRQAAGRGLQLLFYSVGIGQISSEVPQNLSASRPQDRQFILSSKKLLLSDSGFYLCAWTGGSNYGYTFGSGTRLTVV.

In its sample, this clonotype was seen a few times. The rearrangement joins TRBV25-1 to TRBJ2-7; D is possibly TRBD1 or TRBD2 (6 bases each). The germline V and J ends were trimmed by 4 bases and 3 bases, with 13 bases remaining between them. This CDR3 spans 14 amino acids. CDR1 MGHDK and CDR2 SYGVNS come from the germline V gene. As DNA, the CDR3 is TGTGCCAGCAGTGTTGGAGGGGGGAACTACGAGCAGTACTTC. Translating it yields CASSVGGGNYEQYF.

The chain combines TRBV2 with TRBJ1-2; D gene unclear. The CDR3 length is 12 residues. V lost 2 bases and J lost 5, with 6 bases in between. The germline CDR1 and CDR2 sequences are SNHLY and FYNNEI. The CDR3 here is CASSESSYGYTF. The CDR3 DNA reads TGTGCCAGCAGTGAATCCTCATATGGCTACACCTTC.

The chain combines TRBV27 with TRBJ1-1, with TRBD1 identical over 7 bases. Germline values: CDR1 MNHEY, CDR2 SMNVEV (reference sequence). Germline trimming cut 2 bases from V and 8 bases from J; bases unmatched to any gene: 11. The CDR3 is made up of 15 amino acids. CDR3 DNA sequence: TGTGCCAGCAGTTTAGCCGGGGACAGCCCAAGCGAAGCTTTCTTT. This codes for CASSLAGDSPSEAFF.

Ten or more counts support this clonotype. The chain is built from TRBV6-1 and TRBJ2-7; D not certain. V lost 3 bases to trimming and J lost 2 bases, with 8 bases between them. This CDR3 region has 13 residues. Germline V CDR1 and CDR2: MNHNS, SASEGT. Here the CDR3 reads CASSEGEAYEQYF. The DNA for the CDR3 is TGTGCCAGCAGTGAGGGCGAAGCCTACGAGCAGTACTTC.

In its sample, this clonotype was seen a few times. Here the CDR3 DNA reads TGTGCCTGGAGTGTATCGGCAATACCAGCCAAGGTTTGGGAGACCCAGTACTTC. Its protein is CAWSVSAIPAKVWETQYF. This chain connects TRBV30 to TRBJ2-5; D is undetermined. V lost 0 bases and J 5 bases, leaving 25 bases between the germline ends. This CDR3 has 18 amino acids. Germline CDR1 is GTSNPN and CDR2 is SVGIG (reference sequence).

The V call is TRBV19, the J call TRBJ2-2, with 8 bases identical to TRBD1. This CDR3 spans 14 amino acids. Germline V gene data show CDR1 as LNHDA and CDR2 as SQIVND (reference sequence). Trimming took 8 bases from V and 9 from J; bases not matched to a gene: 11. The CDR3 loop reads CASSDRVYDRELFF. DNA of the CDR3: TGTGCCAGTTCGGACAGGGTTTATGACAGGGAGCTGTTTTTT.

The CDR3 bases are TGTGCCAGCAGTTTAGTTTCATCAGTCGGGGCTTACGAGCAGTACGTC. It codes for CASSLVSSVGAYEQYV. V is TRBV28 and J is TRBJ2-7; D may be TRBD1 or TRBD2 (5 bases each). The CDR3 extends over 16 amino acids. The germline V gene has CDR1 MDHEN and CDR2 SYDVKM. V lost 2 bases, J lost 4 bases, and 18 bases lay in between.

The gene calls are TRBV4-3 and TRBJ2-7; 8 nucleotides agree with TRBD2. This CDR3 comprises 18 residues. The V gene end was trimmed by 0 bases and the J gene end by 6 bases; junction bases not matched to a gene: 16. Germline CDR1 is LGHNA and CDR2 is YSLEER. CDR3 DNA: TGCGCCAGCAGCCAAGAAACTAGCGGAAAAACCCTTGGGCGCGAGCAGTACTTC. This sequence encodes CASSQETSGKTLGREQYF.

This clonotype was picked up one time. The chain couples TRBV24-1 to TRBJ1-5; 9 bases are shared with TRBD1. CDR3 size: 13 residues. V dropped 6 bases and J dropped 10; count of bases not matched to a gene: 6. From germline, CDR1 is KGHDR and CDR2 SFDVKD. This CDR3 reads CATSPGTGTPQHF. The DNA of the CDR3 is TGTGCCACCAGTCCTGGGACAGGGACTCCCCAGCATTTT.